This paragraph reports one T cell receptor beta chain. The sample originates from a study of T cell changes during pregnancy in multiple sclerosis. V was pared by 7 bases and J by 7 bases, with 10 bases of the junction left unmatched. The CDR3 is 15 residues long. In germline, CDR1 is LNHDA, CDR2 SQIVND (reference sequence). Sequenced by immunoSEQ multiplex PCR; TCRdb stores in-frame clones only, minus some. The repertoire holds roughly 50,000 clones, with 75% to 90% as singletons. The chain uses TRBV19 and TRBJ2-2, with 9 bases identical to TRBD2. The sequencing used CD8+ T cells from peripheral blood mononuclear cells, collected in the second trimester of pregnancy. The receptor was isolated from a female donor with multiple sclerosis, enrolled in a pregnancy study. The CDR3 here is CASTIGAGGVGELFF. The CDR3 coding sequence is TGTGCCAGTACCATAGGTGCGGGGGGGGTCGGGGAGCTGTTTTTT.